Following are 27 T cell receptor beta chains from one sample sequenced in a study of T cell repertoires in cytomegalovirus infection. TCRdb itself ran the reads through MiXCR, one entry per CDR3 protein. The sample has approximately 500,000 distinct CDR3 sequences, more than 15% seen once. The sequencing input was CD8+ T cells from PBMCs. These receptors came from a human donor in good health (CMV status not recorded). Some clones in this sample may be carry-over from other donors' samples.

Of note for this clonotype: This may be a read error: a much more frequent sequence differs by one nucleotide. V is TRBV7-4 and J is TRBJ2-7; a possible D gene is TRBD2 (6 bases). The V end lost 1 base, the J end lost 6 bases, and 16 bases lay between the germline ends. Germline values: CDR1 SGHVT, CDR2 SQSDAQ. The CDR3 has 15 amino acids. The chain's CDR3 is CASSLEPGAFSEQYF. The CDR3 DNA reads as TGTGCCAGCAGCTTAGAGCCGGGAGCTTTCTCCGAGCAGTACTTC.

On this clonotype itself: This CDR3 is missing its conserved last phenylalanine or tryptophan, likely due to a read error. This chain connects TRBV27 to TRBJ2-1, with 9 positions matching TRBD2. Per germline, CDR1 MNHEY and CDR2 SMNVEV (reference sequence). The CDR3 consists of 14 residues. Trimming cost V 7 bases and J 2 bases; bases outside gene matches: 3. The CDR3 region is CASTRTSAYNEQFL. The CDR3 region has the DNA TGTGCCAGCACCCGGACTAGCGCCTACAATGAGCAGTTCTTA.

V usage is TRBV7-8 and J usage is TRBJ2-3; D not resolved. Trimming stripped 4 bases from V and 0 bases from J, with 17 bases between. The germline V gene has CDR1 SGHVS and CDR2 FQNEAQ. CDR3 length: 17 amino acids. The CDR3 sequence: CASSSDVVVASTDTQYF. CDR3 bases: TGTGCCAGCAGCTCAGATGTGGTGGTTGCTAGCACAGATACGCAGTATTTT.

V gene TRBV27 combines with J gene TRBJ2-6; no reliable D call. The germline V gene has CDR1 MNHEY and CDR2 SMNVEV (reference sequence). V was cut by 2 bases and J by 2 bases, with 10 bases left in between. The CDR3 totals 16 residues. CDR3 DNA: TGTGCCAGCAGTTTAGGTCGGTTCCCTGGGGCCAACGTCCTGACTTTC. This encodes CASSLGRFPGANVLTF.

This sequence joins TRBV28 and TRBJ2-7, with TRBD2 identical over 15 bases. Germline V lookup: CDR1 MDHEN, CDR2 SYDVKM. The V gene end was trimmed by 6 bases and the J gene end by 3 bases; junction bases not matched to a gene: 0. CDR3 length equals 14 residues. The CDR3 loop is CASRGLAGGYEQYF. CDR3 DNA: TGTGCCAGCAGGGGACTAGCGGGGGGCTACGAGCAGTACTTC.

This clonotype was picked up many times. The chain uses TRBV12-3 or TRBV12-4 and TRBJ2-1; 10 nucleotides line up with TRBD2. The CDR3 runs 18 residues. V was clipped by 6 bases and J by 4 bases; unmatched bases: 15. The CDR3 region is CASRGTDPTSGLYNEQFF. The DNA of the CDR3 is TGTGCCAGCAGAGGGACAGATCCGACTAGCGGGCTTTACAATGAGCAGTTCTTC.

The rearrangement links TRBV7-9 to TRBJ2-3; no clear D. The V gene's germline CDR1 is SEHNR and CDR2 FQNEAQ (reference sequence). Deletions cut 1 base from V and 1 base from J, with 6 bases between. CDR3 length: 14 amino acids. CDR3 coding DNA: TGTGCCAGCAGCTTAGAAGGAGGCACAGATACGCAGTATTTT. Protein: CASSLEGGTDTQYF.

The chain joins TRBV19 to TRBJ2-5; 9 bases are a match to TRBD1. CDR1 is LNHDA and CDR2 is SQIVND in the germline V gene (reference sequence). CDR3 length equals 16 residues. After removal of 8 bases from V and 1 base from J, the junction contained 11 bases not matched to a gene. Here the CDR3 reads CASYPGQGTLQETQYF. CDR3 DNA: TGTGCCAGTTACCCAGGACAGGGGACCCTCCAAGAGACCCAGTACTTC.

This clonotype showed up many times. The CDR3 region has the DNA TGTGCCAGCAGCTTAGGCGGACAGGGGAAAAATGAGCAGTTCTTC. This sequence encodes CASSLGGQGKNEQFF. The chain is built from TRBV7-6 and TRBJ2-1; 9 nucleotides line up with TRBD1. The length of the CDR3 is 15 residues. Germline V gives CDR1 SGHVS, CDR2 FNYEAQ. V lost 1 base to trimming and J lost 7 bases; unmatched junction nucleotides: 5.

This clonotype was detected a few times. This chain joins TRBV29-1 and TRBJ1-3; D is unclear. Germline V gene lookup returns CDR1 SQVTM and CDR2 ANQGSEA. This CDR3 is 11 amino acids long. The ends were cut back, 7 bases at V and 2 bases at J, with 6 bases in the middle. The CDR3 here is CSAPAGNTIYF. The CDR3 DNA reads TGCAGCGCCCCGGCTGGAAACACCATATATTTT.

This clonotype was counted at least ten times. The chain links TRBV7-9 to TRBJ2-3, with D perhaps given as TRBD1 or TRBD2 (6 bases each). V lost 4 bases to trimming and J lost 1 base, with 15 bases between them. There are 16 residues in the CDR3. Germline loops: CDR1 SEHNR, CDR2 FQNEAQ (reference sequence). CDR3 in amino acids: CASSSAGRGRTDTQYF. The DNA for the CDR3 is TGTGCCAGCAGCTCTGCCGGCCGGGGGCGCACAGATACGCAGTATTTT.

Many counts were recorded for this clonotype. This CDR3 is CASSLGPATNEKLFF. As DNA, the CDR3 is TGTGCCAGCAGCTTAGGACCTGCAACTAATGAAAAACTGTTTTTT. This rearrangement joins TRBV7-9 to TRBJ1-4; D gene unclear. V was trimmed by 1 base and J by 0 bases, leaving 6 bases between them. The germline gives CDR1 SEHNR, CDR2 FQNEAQ (reference sequence). CDR3 length: 15 amino acids.

This clonotype appeared many times. The chain links TRBV12-3 or TRBV12-4 to TRBJ2-3, with D hard to call. This CDR3 has 15 residues. V shed 5 bases and J shed 0 bases, with 12 bases lying between them. As DNA, the CDR3 is TGTGCCAGCAGTCTCGTTAACCCTAGCACAGATACGCAGTATTTT. Translating gives CASSLVNPSTDTQYF.

This clonotype was seen ten or more times. The chain links TRBV27 to TRBJ2-1; possibly TRBD2 for D (5 bases). V lost 5 bases to trimming and J lost 0 bases, with 14 bases between them. This CDR3 contains 16 residues. Germline CDR1 and CDR2: MNHEY and SMNVEV (reference sequence). The CDR3 sequence is CASSPSVGDSYNEQFF. DNA of the CDR3: TGTGCCAGCAGTCCATCCGTGGGAGACTCCTACAATGAGCAGTTCTTC.

The V and J genes are TRBV20-1 and TRBJ2-7, with D unclear. This CDR3 comprises 14 residues. V gave up 2 bases and J gave up 2 bases, with 13 bases separating them. CDR1 DFQATT and CDR2 SNEGSKA come from the germline V gene (reference sequence). The CDR3 sequence is CSARTPDPTYEQYF. The CDR3 nucleotides read TGCAGTGCTAGAACTCCAGACCCTACCTACGAGCAGTACTTC.

This clonotype was observed at least ten times. V gene TRBV4-2 combines with J gene TRBJ2-1; 9 bases are a match to TRBD2. Trimming removed 4 bases from V and 0 bases from J; junction bases left unmatched: 19. Germline lookup yields CDR1 LGHNA and CDR2 YNFKEQ. There are 21 residues in the CDR3. The CDR3 loop is CASSRGLSGGTRGSSYNEQFF. The CDR3 DNA sequence: TGTGCCAGCAGCCGGGGACTAAGCGGGGGGACGAGGGGGAGCTCCTACAATGAGCAGTTCTTC.

DNA for the CDR3: TGTGCCAGCAGCTTAGGCCTCAAGGGGCTGTACACCGGGGAGCTGTTTTTT. As protein: CASSLGLKGLYTGELFF. J is TRBJ2-2 and V is TRBV13; tentatively, D is TRBD1 (5 bases). Trimming shortened V by 0 bases and J by 3 bases, and 14 bases separated the two germline ends. Germline V gene data show CDR1 as PRHDT and CDR2 as FYEKMQ (reference sequence). This CDR3 contains 17 residues.

Remarks on this clonotype: As the CDR3 is not closed by the conserved phenylalanine or tryptophan, this likely results from a read error. The rearrangement uses TRBV28 and TRBJ2-5; D remains unclear. The CDR3 extends over 11 amino acids. The germline CDR1 and CDR2 sequences are MDHEN and SYDVKM. V was trimmed by 10 bases and J by 5 bases, leaving 11 bases between them. This CDR3 reads CAIFIGETQYL. The CDR3 bases are TGTGCCATCTTTATAGGGGAGACCCAGTACTTA.

This clonotype was seen at least ten times. The rearrangement uses TRBV7-3 and TRBJ2-5; possible D gene TRBD2, 6 bases. Germline values: CDR1 SGHTA, CDR2 FQGTGA. Between the trimmed V and J ends, which lost 5 bases and 4 bases, there was a span of 11 bases. CDR3 size: 13 residues. CDR3 protein: CASSPWGVETQYF. CDR3 DNA sequence: TGTGCCAGCAGCCCCTGGGGGGTAGAGACCCAGTACTTC.

V is TRBV11-2 and J is TRBJ2-7; 9 nucleotides line up with TRBD2. The CDR3 extends over 16 amino acids. The germline V gene encodes CDR1 SGHAT and CDR2 FQNNGV. The V and J ends lost 4 bases and 0 bases, in that order; junction bases with no gene match: 7. As DNA, the CDR3 is TGTGCCAGCAGCTCCGTAGCGGGGGACGCCTCCTACGAGCAGTACTTC. This translates into CASSSVAGDASYEQYF.

This clonotype was observed many times. This chain joins TRBV28 and TRBJ2-5, with TRBD1 matching 8 bases. This CDR3 has 17 residues. The germline V gene encodes CDR1 MDHEN and CDR2 SYDVKM. The V and J ends lost 2 bases and 5 bases, in that order; junction bases with no gene match: 13. As DNA, the CDR3 is TGTGCCAGCAGTTTACTAGGACAGGGACTCACTCTGGAGACCCAGTACTTC. Amino acid sequence: CASSLLGQGLTLETQYF. Supplemented by reference TRBV28 and TRBJ2-5, the full variable domain reads DVKVTQSSRYLVKRTGEKVFLECVQDMDHENMFWYRQDPGLGLRLIYFSYDVKMKEKGDIPEGYSVSREKKERFSLILESASTNQTSMYLCASSLLGQGLTLETQYFGPGTRLLVL.

This clonotype was seen at least ten times. CDR3 coding DNA: TGTGCCAGCAGCCCCGGGCGAGTAATCGACGAGCAGTACTTC. Translation gives CASSPGRVIDEQYF. The V and J genes are TRBV7-2 and TRBJ2-7; D not resolved. The V gene lost 5 bases and the J gene lost 5 bases, with 16 bases spanning the gap. Germline V gene sequence: CDR1 SGHTA, CDR2 FQGNSA. The length of the CDR3 is 14 residues.

Details on this clonotype: No conserved phenylalanine or tryptophan is present at the end of the CDR3, so a read error is the likely explanation. Because the CDR3's place on the DNA is in doubt, the DNA is left out and the CDR3 is given as listed by TCRdb. The rearrangement links TRBV7-9 to TRBJ1-4. Counting both end residues, the CDR3 totals 14 amino acids. Germline V lookup: CDR1 SEHNR, CDR2 FQNEAQ (reference sequence). The CDR3 protein is CASSRPATNEKQFV.

This clonotype occurred many times. The CDR3 DNA reads as TGTGCCAGCAGCCAAGCCCGCCCGGTGGAAGAGACCCAGTACTTC. Protein: CASSQARPVEETQYF. V gene TRBV14 combines with J gene TRBJ2-5, with D hard to call. The V end was cut by 1 base, the J end by 3 bases, with 12 bases between. CDR1 is SGHDN and CDR2 is FVKESK in the germline V gene. The CDR3 runs 15 residues. The full variable domain, in which reference TRBV14 and TRBJ2-5 provide the parts outside the CDR3, is EAGVTQFPSHSVIEKGQTVTLRCDPISGHDNLYWYRRVMGKEIKFLLHFVKESKQDESGMPNNRFLAERTGGTYSTLKVQPAELEDSGVYFCASSQARPVEETQYFGPGTRLLVL.

This clonotype was seen many times. The rearrangement links TRBV6-5 to TRBJ2-3; the match to TRBD2 covers 8 bases. There are 16 residues in the CDR3. V lost 0 bases to trimming and J lost 2 bases; unmatched junction nucleotides: 4. Per germline, CDR1 MNHEY and CDR2 SVGAGI. DNA of the CDR3: TGTGCCAGCAGTTACTCGGCGGGAGGTCTCACAGATACGCAGTATTTT. Amino acids: CASSYSAGGLTDTQYF.

This clonotype was seen ten or more times. The chain joins TRBV7-8 to TRBJ2-7; 12 bases are shared with TRBD2. The CDR3 spans 16 residues. V was clipped by 5 bases and J by 1 base; unmatched bases: 6. Germline V gene sequence: CDR1 SGHVS, CDR2 FQNEAQ. Here the CDR3 reads CASSGGTSGSSYEQYF. The CDR3 DNA reads as TGTGCCAGCAGCGGCGGGACTAGCGGGTCATCCTACGAGCAGTACTTC.

The V and J genes are TRBV19 and TRBJ2-1; D unresolved. V lost 3 bases and J lost 2, with 8 bases in between. CDR1 and CDR2 (germline): LNHDA, SQIVND (reference sequence). This CDR3 has 14 residues. The CDR3 spells CASSIPGPYNEQFF. CDR3 DNA: TGTGCCAGTAGTATCCCAGGCCCCTACAATGAGCAGTTCTTC.